The 23 T cell receptor beta chains given below trace back to one sample, sequenced in a study of blood T cell repertoires in COVID-19. The protocol was immunoSEQ multiplex PCR, while the TCRdb copy is restricted to in-frame clones and leaves out a portion. The sample consists of roughly 170,000 clones, more than 70% of them appearing once. The sample consisted of PBMCs or T cells enriched from blood (not recorded which). Source of these receptors: a man aged 60 to 75 who had recovered from COVID-19.

This clone was observed many times. This CDR3 is CASSQGSGYTF. The CDR3 coding sequence is TGTGCCAGCAGCCAAGGGAGTGGCTACACCTTC. The chain links TRBV3-1 (or the pseudogene TRBV3-2) to TRBJ1-2; D unclear. V was pared by 1 base and J by 7 bases, with 4 bases between. The CDR3 loop spans 11 amino acids. From germline, CDR1 is LGHDT and CDR2 YNNKEL (reference sequence).

The chain has TRBV18 and TRBJ2-7; 8 nucleotides agree with TRBD1. The CDR3 consists of 15 residues. Germline V lookup: CDR1 KGHSH, CDR2 LQKENI. V was clipped by 4 bases and J by 2 bases; unmatched bases: 7. This CDR3 is CASSQLSGGAYEQYF. The CDR3 DNA reads as TGTGCCAGCTCACAACTTTCAGGGGGCGCCTACGAGCAGTACTTC.

This chain links TRBV5-8 with TRBJ2-3, with 7 nucleotides matching TRBD1. Germline CDR1 reads SGHTS; CDR2 reads YDEGEE. This CDR3 region has 15 residues. J was trimmed by 2 bases and V by 4 bases; bases with no gene match: 7. The CDR3 region is CASSPGTVYTDTQYF. DNA of the CDR3: TGTGCCAGCAGCCCTGGGACAGTATACACAGATACGCAGTATTTT.

For the CDR3, the DNA is TGTGCCAGCATGCTTACTAGCGGGATGTACGAGCAGTACTTC. Translation gives CASMLTSGMYEQYF. The chain recombines TRBV5-6 with TRBJ2-7, with 10 bases matching TRBD2. This CDR3 is 14 amino acids long. V was clipped by 6 bases and J by 4 bases; unmatched bases: 7. Germline CDR1 and CDR2: SGHDT and YYEEEE.

The V call is TRBV9, the J call TRBJ2-5, with TRBD2 matching over 7 bases. The germline V gene has CDR1 SGDLS and CDR2 YYNGEE. The CDR3 consists of 15 residues. V trimming: 6 bases; J trimming: 5 bases; junction bases outside the gene matches: 13. CDR3 amino acids: CASTKRAGAQETQYF. Written as DNA, the CDR3 is TGTGCCAGCACTAAAAGGGCGGGAGCCCAGGAGACCCAGTACTTC.

The genes are TRBV5-1 and TRBJ2-1; 9 bases line up with TRBD1. The trim removed 4 bases at V and 9 bases at J, leaving 11 bases unmatched. In germline, CDR1 is SGHRS, CDR2 YFSETQ. This CDR3 region has 15 residues. CDR3 residues: CASSRDRGGNGEQFF. Here the CDR3 DNA reads TGCGCCAGCAGCCGCGACAGGGGGGGTAATGGTGAGCAGTTCTTC.

This clone was seen repeatedly, ten times or more. This rearrangement joins TRBV7-9 to TRBJ1-2; TRBD1 might be the D (5 bases). The CDR3 has 11 residues. Trimming pared 7 bases from V and 4 bases from J, leaving 7 bases between. Germline lookup yields CDR1 SEHNR and CDR2 FQNEAQ (reference sequence). This CDR3 is CASTQGYGYTF. The CDR3 DNA is TGTGCCAGCACCCAGGGCTATGGCTACACCTTC.

J is TRBJ1-4 and V is TRBV18, with a possible D match to TRBD1 (5 bases). This CDR3 comprises 17 residues. V was clipped by 3 bases and J by 0 bases, with 14 bases between them. CDR1 is KGHSH, CDR2 LQKENI, per germline. Here the CDR3 reads CASSPQQEPTTNEKLFF. The CDR3 nucleotides read TGTGCCAGCTCACCTCAACAGGAGCCAACAACTAATGAAAAACTGTTTTTT.

The chain recombines TRBV9 with TRBJ2-2; TRBD2 agrees at 7 bases. This CDR3 has 16 amino acids. The germline gives CDR1 SGDLS, CDR2 YYNGEE. Germline trimming cut 0 bases from V and 8 bases from J; bases unmatched to any gene: 10. CDR3 DNA sequence: TGTGCCAGCAGCGTAGGAGCAGCGGGACCCTCGGGGGAGCTGTTTTTT. Amino acids: CASSVGAAGPSGELFF.

This chain connects TRBV7-2 to TRBJ2-3; D perhaps matches TRBD2 (6 bases). This CDR3 region has 15 residues. Trimming removed 2 bases from V and 3 bases from J, with 12 bases in between. CDR1 is SGHTA and CDR2 is FQGNSA in the germline V gene. The CDR3 here is CASSLRGTETDTQYF. CDR3 in DNA: TGTGCCAGCAGCTTACGCGGGACGGAAACAGATACGCAGTATTTT.

This chain links TRBV6-5 with TRBJ1-4; 9 nucleotides agree with TRBD1. V trimming: 6 bases; J trimming: 6 bases; junction bases outside the gene matches: 5. CDR3 size: 14 residues. The germline V gene encodes CDR1 MNHEY and CDR2 SVGAGI. In DNA form, the CDR3 reads TGTGCCAGCAGAATTAGGACAGGGGATGAAAAACTGTTTTTT. Translating it yields CASRIRTGDEKLFF.

The V call is TRBV6-2 or TRBV6-3, the J call TRBJ1-5; 8 nucleotides line up with TRBD1. The germline V gene has CDR1 MNHEY and CDR2 SVGEGT. The V and J ends lost 4 bases and 0 bases, in that order; junction bases with no gene match: 14. The CDR3 spans 19 residues. In DNA, the CDR3 is TGTGCCAGCAGTTGGACTCGGACAGGGCTTGGGTATAGCAATCAGCCCCAGCATTTT. Translation: CASSWTRTGLGYSNQPQHF.

This chain connects TRBV29-1 to TRBJ2-3, with a tentative D call TRBD1 (6 bases). The germline V gene encodes CDR1 SQVTM and CDR2 ANQGSEA. Trimming took 4 bases from V and 2 from J, leaving 10 bases between them. The CDR3 length is 13 residues. The CDR3 loop reads CSVGDTVTDTQYF. The DNA of the CDR3 is TGCAGCGTTGGGGACACAGTCACAGATACGCAGTATTTT.

The rearrangement links TRBV11-2 to TRBJ1-3, with D hard to call. The CDR3 has 14 amino acids. Trimming pared 1 base from V and 3 bases from J, leaving 7 bases between. CDR1 is SGHAT, CDR2 FQNNGV, per germline. The CDR3, as DNA: TGTGCCAGCAGCTTAGCAGGAATTGGAAACACCATATATTTT. Its protein product is CASSLAGIGNTIYF.

This sequence joins TRBV3-1 (or the pseudogene TRBV3-2) and TRBJ2-1, with 8 nucleotides matching TRBD1. Trimming at V came to 6 bases and at J to 3 bases, leaving 7 bases not matched to a gene. The germline gives CDR1 LGHDT, CDR2 YNNKEL (reference sequence). The CDR3 loop spans 15 amino acids. The CDR3 region has the DNA TGTGCCAGCAGTTATGACAGGGGAATCTACAATGAGCAGTTCTTC. Protein sequence: CASSYDRGIYNEQFF.

The rearrangement joins TRBV30 to TRBJ1-6, with 7 nucleotides matching TRBD1. CDR3 length: 17 residues. Per the germline V gene, CDR1 is GTSNPN and CDR2 is SVGIG (reference sequence). With 6 bases clipped from V and 2 bases from J, the junction kept 13 bases outside the gene matches. The CDR3 coding sequence is TGTGCCTGCCCAGCCCGGACAGGCCTTCCCTATAATTCACCCCTCCACTTT. Translated, it gives CACPARTGLPYNSPLHF.

This chain connects TRBV7-2 to TRBJ2-7; TRBD1 matches 8 bases. Germline V gives CDR1 SGHTA, CDR2 FQGNSA. The CDR3 totals 14 residues. J lost 0 bases, V lost 6 bases, and 4 bases had no gene match. The CDR3 region has the DNA TGTGCCAGCAGAGCCGGGACAGGCTCCTACGAGCAGTACTTC. It is translated as CASRAGTGSYEQYF.

This chain links TRBV7-6 with TRBJ1-2, with a possible D match to TRBD1 (5 bases). Looked up from germline, CDR1 is SGHVS and CDR2 is FNYEAQ. V lost 1 base, J lost 7 bases, and 10 bases lay in between. This CDR3 spans 13 amino acids. CDR3 sequence: CASSLVGGRGYTF. The CDR3 region has the DNA TGTGCCAGCAGCTTAGTCGGGGGACGTGGCTACACCTTC.

V gene TRBV10-3 combines with J gene TRBJ2-2, with TRBD1 matching over 7 bases. Per germline, CDR1 ENHRY and CDR2 SYGVKD. V was clipped by 10 bases and J by 4 bases; unmatched bases: 6. CDR3 length: 13 residues. The CDR3 protein is CASRDRTTGELFF. DNA for the CDR3: TGTGCCAGCCGGGACAGAACCACCGGGGAGCTGTTTTTT.

This rearrangement joins TRBV5-1 to TRBJ2-7; TRBD1 aligns across 8 bases. Per germline, CDR1 SGHRS and CDR2 YFSETQ. This CDR3 is built from 16 residues. The V gene end was trimmed by 0 bases and the J gene end by 3 bases; junction bases not matched to a gene: 8. CDR3 sequence reads: CASSLGGGQGNYEQYF. CDR3 DNA: TGCGCCAGCAGCTTGGGGGGCGGACAGGGAAACTACGAGCAGTACTTC.

V gene TRBV6-5 combines with J gene TRBJ2-2; TRBD2 aligns across 7 bases. The CDR3 consists of 15 residues. J gave up 0 bases and V 8 bases, and 6 bases lay outside the gene matches. In germline, CDR1 is MNHEY, CDR2 SVGAGI. CDR3 amino acids: CASRPLATNTGELFF. The CDR3 DNA sequence: TGTGCCAGCCGGCCACTAGCGACGAACACCGGGGAGCTGTTTTTT.

The chain combines TRBV19 with TRBJ2-7; TRBD1 might be the D (6 bases). Trimming took 8 bases from V and 3 from J, leaving 11 bases between them. This CDR3 comprises 12 residues. The germline V gene has CDR1 LNHDA and CDR2 SQIVND (reference sequence). CDR3 DNA sequence: TGTGCCAGTGGAGTACAGGGCTACGAGCAGTACTTC. This codes for CASGVQGYEQYF.

The chain links TRBV5-6 to TRBJ1-4; possible D gene TRBD1, 5 bases. Germline V gene sequence: CDR1 SGHDT, CDR2 YYEEEE. V was clipped by 2 bases and J by 0 bases, with 8 bases between them. This CDR3 spans 15 amino acids. The CDR3 reads CASSLLQATNEKLFF. In nucleotides, the CDR3 is TGTGCCAGCAGCTTACTACAGGCAACTAATGAAAAACTGTTTTTT. Complete variable domain (other parts from reference TRBV5-6 and TRBJ1-4): DAGVTQSPTHLIKTRGQQVTLRCSPKSGHDTVSWYQQALGQGPQFIFQYYEEEERQRGNFPDRFSGHQFPNYSSELNVNALLLGDSALYLCASSLLQATNEKLFFGSGTQLSVL.